This T cell receptor beta chain was found in a study of shared clonotypes between healthy human individuals. Study summary: For every donor, three CD4 naive, three CD4 memory, two CD8 naive and one CD8 memory plates were used.

The assay was run at deep level. The method was immunoSEQ multiplex PCR; TCRdb's version includes in-frame clones alone and lacks a portion of them. The sample includes more than 400,000 clones, 95% to 96% of them seen just once. Findings and limits, study-wide: Rarefaction showed that sequencing of sorted subsets was incomplete (despite large depth). Clonotypes shared by all four donors outscored non-shared clonotypes in generation probability.

To note about this clone: Its antigen is not known.

Source material: naive CD4+ T cells sorted from blood. This sample's subset: CD45RA+ positively selected. The receptor was derived from a woman younger than 45 in good health.

The CDR3 region is CASRSGRLEQYF. The DNA for the CDR3 is TGTGCCAGCAGATCCGGGAGGCTCGAGCAGTACTTC. The genes are TRBV28 and TRBJ2-7, with TRBD2 matching 7 bases. J gave up 6 bases and V 6 bases, and 5 bases lay outside the gene matches. Germline CDR1 MDHEN, CDR2 SYDVKM. The CDR3 length is 12 residues.